This T cell receptor beta chain came from a study of T cells in localized non-small cell lung cancer. Using immunoSEQ multiplex PCR, the repertoire was profiled, and TCRdb retains in-frame clones only, with some absent. The sample records fewer than 6,500 clones, roughly 45% being singletons. Regarding this clone: The antigen is unknown.

Findings and limits, study-wide: Tumor samples were not multi-region, leaving intratumor heterogeneity unexcluded. Uninvolved adjacent lung showed the highest T cell clonality, exceeding tumor.

Per the germline V gene, CDR1 is LNHDA and CDR2 is SQIVND (reference sequence). The CDR3 is 14 amino acids. Between the trimmed V and J ends, which lost 2 bases and 1 base, there was a span of 9 bases. The chain uses TRBV19 and TRBJ2-7; TRBD1 is a possible D gene (5 bases). The sequence was collected from a man aged 40-75 years with stage I lung adenocarcinoma. The material sequenced was lung tumor tissue, taken before any cancer treatment. The chain's CDR3 is CASSISQGSYEQYF. The CDR3 bases are TGTGCCAGTAGTATATCTCAGGGTTCCTACGAGCAGTACTTC.